The 24 T cell receptor beta chains below were found in one sample sequenced in a study of cytomegalovirus exposure and HLA in healthy donors. Amplification used 60 Vbeta primers and 13 Jbeta primers. The assay was immunoSEQ multiplex PCR, and TCRdb's table has in-frame clones only and misses some. The sample lists about 170,000 clones, approximately 88% seen once, with about 0.4% in the top ten. Source material: PBMCs. The receptors stem from a boy aged 2 to 10 in good health and CMV-seronegative.

A single count supports this clone. The chain is built from TRBV4-1 and TRBJ2-1; D is undetermined. V was pared by 1 base and J by 7 bases, with 14 bases between. There are 15 residues in the CDR3. CDR1 is MGHRA and CDR2 is YSYEKL in the germline V gene. Written as DNA, the CDR3 is TGCGCCAGCAGCCAAGGTCCGGTATTGAGGAATGAGCAGTTCTTC. This encodes CASSQGPVLRNEQFF.

The chain has TRBV7-2 and TRBJ2-2; 10 bases line up with TRBD2. V was pared by 5 bases and J by 1 base, with 4 bases of the junction left unmatched. CDR1 is SGHTA, CDR2 FQGNSA, per germline. The CDR3 is 16 amino acids. As DNA, the CDR3 is TGTGCCAGCAGCCCCTGGACTAGCGGGAACACCGGGGAGCTGTTTTTT. It yields the protein CASSPWTSGNTGELFF. Full variable domain (rest looked up from reference TRBV7-2 and TRBJ2-2): GAGVSQSPSNKVTEKGKDVELRCDPISGHTALYWYRQSLGQGLEFLIYFQGNSAPDKSGLPSDRFSAERTGGSVSTLTIQRTQQEDSAVYLCASSPWTSGNTGELFFGEGSRLTVL.

This clone turned up a few times. The chain is built from TRBV4-1 and TRBJ1-1; possible D gene TRBD1, 5 bases. The V and J ends lost 0 bases and 1 base respectively, with 6 bases between them. The CDR3 consists of 14 residues. Germline CDR1 and CDR2: MGHRA and YSYEKL. CDR3 coding DNA: TGCGCCAGCAGCCAAGAAGGACAGAACACTGAAGCTTTCTTT. This translates into CASSQEGQNTEAFF.

The chain carries TRBV28 and TRBJ2-7; no definite D call. V was cut by 4 bases and J by 5 bases, with 6 bases left in between. Per germline, CDR1 MDHEN and CDR2 SYDVKM. The CDR3 consists of 11 residues. CDR3 DNA sequence: TGTGCCAGCAGTTCCTCTAACGAGCAGTACTTC. Protein product: CASSSSNEQYF.

This clone was counted only a few times. This sample also contains other DNA sequences that code for the same CDR3. The chain carries TRBV19 and TRBJ1-2; 8 positions match TRBD1. Germline V gene data show CDR1 as LNHDA and CDR2 as SQIVND (reference sequence). V lost 3 bases, J lost 3 bases, and 3 bases stayed unmatched. CDR3 length: 14 amino acids. DNA for the CDR3: TGTGCCAGTAGTATTAACAGGGGGGACTATGGCTACACCTTC. It yields the protein CASSINRGDYGYTF. The full variable domain, with the rest looked up from reference TRBV19 and TRBJ1-2, is DGGITQSPKYLFRKEGQNVTLSCEQNLNHDAMYWYRQDPGQGLRLIYYSQIVNDFQKGDIAEGYSVSREKKESFPLTVTSAQKNPTAFYLCASSINRGDYGYTFGSGTRLTVV.

This clone was recorded only once. V usage is TRBV30 and J usage is TRBJ1-5, with 7 bases fitting TRBD1. Germline V CDR1 and CDR2: GTSNPN, SVGIG (reference sequence). V dropped 0 bases and J dropped 4; count of bases not matched to a gene: 0. The CDR3 sequence is 13 residues long. The CDR3 here is CAWSVGQNQPQHF. The CDR3 nucleotides are TGTGCCTGGAGTGTGGGACAGAATCAGCCCCAGCATTTT.

The chain couples TRBV28 to TRBJ2-1, with unresolved D. V was pared by 3 bases and J by 5 bases, with 8 bases between. From germline, CDR1 is MDHEN and CDR2 SYDVKM. The length of the CDR3 is 13 residues. CDR3 nucleotides: TGTGCCAGCAGTTTTCGCGGTCACAATGAGCAGTTCTTC. This translates into CASSFRGHNEQFF.

The V call is TRBV6-5, the J call TRBJ1-2, with D possibly TRBD1 on 6 matching bases. Trimming took 8 bases from V and 4 from J, leaving 17 bases between them. CDR1 and CDR2 from the germline V gene are MNHEY and SVGAGI. The CDR3 consists of 14 residues. The CDR3 sequence is CASSLSGEIYGYTF. The CDR3 coding sequence is TGTGCCAGCTCTCTGTCAGGGGAAATCTATGGCTACACCTTC.

This clone has a single count. The chain uses TRBV29-1 and TRBJ1-1; 8 positions agree with TRBD1. V gave up 7 bases and J gave up 12 bases; unmatched junction bases: 7. Germline CDR1 and CDR2: SQVTM and ANQGSEA. The CDR3 covers 10 residues. As DNA, the CDR3 is TGCAGCGGATGGACAGGGATTACTTTCTTT. Its translation is CSGWTGITFF.

CDR3: CASSSFLLAGDGTDTQYF. The CDR3, as DNA: TGTGCCAGCAGCTCCTTTCTCCTGGCGGGAGACGGCACAGATACGCAGTATTTT. This chain links TRBV7-6 with TRBJ2-3; 7 positions agree with TRBD2. V trimming: 4 bases; J trimming: 1 base; junction bases outside the gene matches: 14. Germline CDR1 reads SGHVS; CDR2 reads FNYEAQ. The CDR3 runs 18 residues.

This clone was seen only once. The chain employs TRBV5-1 and TRBJ2-7, with 7 bases aligning to TRBD1. V dropped 4 bases and J dropped 0; count of bases not matched to a gene: 7. CDR1 and CDR2 (germline): SGHRS, YFSETQ. The CDR3 covers 15 residues. For the CDR3, the DNA is TGCGCCAGCAGCCCGGGACAGCCGAGCTCCTACGAGCAGTACTTC. Its protein product is CASSPGQPSSYEQYF.

The CDR3 region has the DNA TGTGCCAGCAGCCCTGGGGAGGCGACTAATGAAAAACTGTTTTTT. Its protein is CASSPGEATNEKLFF. The V gene is TRBV6-6, the J gene TRBJ1-4; D is unclear. CDR1 and CDR2 (germline): MNHNY, SVGAGI (reference sequence). The CDR3 is made up of 15 amino acids. V lost 6 bases, J lost 2 bases, and 13 bases lay in between.

This sequence joins TRBV5-1 and TRBJ2-1; 9 nucleotides align to TRBD2. Germline V gene lookup returns CDR1 SGHRS and CDR2 YFSETQ. The CDR3 covers 15 residues. V lost 2 bases and J lost 3; bases outside the gene matches: 3. The CDR3: CASSFLAGNYNEQFF. CDR3 nucleotide sequence: TGCGCCAGCAGCTTCCTAGCGGGAAACTACAATGAGCAGTTCTTC.

Written as DNA, the CDR3 is TGTGCCAGCAGACGACAGGGAAGGGGCAATGAGCAGTTCTTC. Protein product: CASRRQGRGNEQFF. The chain links TRBV2 to TRBJ2-1, with 7 bases aligning to TRBD1. The germline CDR1 and CDR2 sequences are SNHLY and FYNNEI. Germline trimming cut 6 bases from V and 6 bases from J; bases unmatched to any gene: 8. CDR3 size: 14 residues.

The chain carries TRBV6-1 and TRBJ2-1; D is unclear. CDR3 length: 15 residues. The ends were cut back, 5 bases at V and 7 bases at J, with 18 bases in the middle. The V gene's germline CDR1 is MNHNS and CDR2 SASEGT. The CDR3 loop is CASSLSVTRLNEQFF. In DNA form, the CDR3 reads TGTGCCAGCAGTTTAAGCGTTACCCGCCTAAATGAGCAGTTCTTC.

DNA for the CDR3: TGTGCCAGCAGTTTCCCGGGACTAGGACCCAATGAGCAGTTCTTC. Protein: CASSFPGLGPNEQFF. The chain joins TRBV28 to TRBJ2-1; the match to TRBD2 covers 8 bases. Looked up from germline, CDR1 is MDHEN and CDR2 is SYDVKM. With V trimmed by 3 bases and J by 6 bases, 7 bases remained unmatched. This CDR3 comprises 15 residues.

There are a few counts of this clone. V and J are TRBV6-5 and TRBJ1-1; TRBD1 matches 8 bases. CDR1 and CDR2 from the germline V gene are MNHEY and SVGAGI. J gave up 1 base and V 8 bases, and 3 bases lay outside the gene matches. This CDR3 spans 13 amino acids. CDR3 region: CASRTGGNTEAFF. CDR3 nucleotides: TGTGCCAGCCGCACAGGGGGGAACACTGAAGCTTTCTTT.

The chain uses TRBV4-1 and TRBJ1-1, with TRBD1 matching 11 bases. CDR1 is MGHRA, CDR2 YSYEKL, per germline. This CDR3 has 16 amino acids. V shed 0 bases, J shed 4 bases, and the junction held 4 bases outside the gene matches. The CDR3 DNA sequence: TGCGCCAGCAGCCAAGATCGGGGGACAGGGGGCACTGAAGCTTTCTTT. Residues: CASSQDRGTGGTEAFF.

The chain has TRBV30 and TRBJ1-4, with 7 bases matching TRBD1. V shed 6 bases, J shed 6 bases, and the junction held 7 bases outside the gene matches. Germline lookup yields CDR1 GTSNPN and CDR2 SVGIG (reference sequence). The CDR3 contains 13 residues. CDR3 loop: CACRDSSYEKLFF. The CDR3 DNA is TGTGCCTGCCGGGACAGCTCCTATGAAAAACTGTTTTTT.

This clone came up a few times. The chain recombines TRBV7-2 with TRBJ1-5; the D gene is possibly TRBD1 (6 bases). This CDR3 spans 14 amino acids. Germline V CDR1 and CDR2: SGHTA, FQGNSA. V shed 4 bases and J shed 7 bases, with 14 bases lying between them. DNA of the CDR3: TGTGCCAGCAGCTATACAGGGACGGTACAGCCCCAGCATTTT. It encodes CASSYTGTVQPQHF. The variable domain in full, with the rest retrieved from reference TRBV7-2 and TRBJ1-5, is GAGVSQSPSNKVTEKGKDVELRCDPISGHTALYWYRQSLGQGLEFLIYFQGNSAPDKSGLPSDRFSAERTGGSVSTLTIQRTQQEDSAVYLCASSYTGTVQPQHFGDGTRLSIL.

In nucleotides, the CDR3 is TGTGCCAGCACTCCCCAACAGGGGACGGATGGCTACACCTTC. This codes for CASTPQQGTDGYTF. This rearrangement joins TRBV2 to TRBJ1-2; 7 nucleotides agree with TRBD1. With 7 bases clipped from V and 6 bases from J, the junction kept 11 bases outside the gene matches. The CDR3 runs 14 residues. From germline, CDR1 is SNHLY and CDR2 FYNNEI.

The rearrangement joins TRBV28 to TRBJ2-7; 7 bases match TRBD1. After removal of 6 bases from V and 6 bases from J, the junction contained 11 bases not matched to a gene. Germline CDR1 reads MDHEN; CDR2 reads SYDVKM. This CDR3 comprises 14 residues. The CDR3 DNA reads TGTGCCAGCAGCCTCCCACTGACAGGGAGCGAGCAGTACTTC. Protein product: CASSLPLTGSEQYF.

The chain carries TRBV27 and TRBJ2-5, with D perhaps matching TRBD1 (5 bases). Trimming removed 0 bases at V and 4 bases at J, with 12 bases between. CDR1 is MNHEY and CDR2 is SMNVEV in the germline V gene (reference sequence). The CDR3 is made up of 15 amino acids. The CDR3 reads CASSLSSGNRETQYF. The CDR3 coding sequence is TGTGCCAGCAGTTTATCGTCAGGGAACAGAGAGACCCAGTACTTC.

This clone was seen only once. The chain couples TRBV5-1 to TRBJ2-4, with a possible D match to TRBD1 (6 bases). Germline CDR1 is SGHRS and CDR2 is YFSETQ. Trimming pared 0 bases from V and 6 bases from J, leaving 10 bases between. This CDR3 has 14 residues. CDR3 region: CASSLEQGINIQYF. In DNA, the CDR3 is TGCGCCAGCAGCTTGGAACAGGGCATAAACATTCAGTACTTC.